The 4 T cell receptor beta chains given below trace back to one sample, sequenced in a study of shared clonotypes between healthy human individuals. The assay was immunoSEQ multiplex PCR, and TCRdb's table has in-frame clones only and misses some. The table lists 2,500,000 or so clones, 90% to 95% of them singletons. The sequencing sample was made of naive CD4+ T cells from PBMCs. Subset indicated: CD45RA+ positively selected. Receptors originate from a man aged 18 to 30 in good health. Some clones in this sample may be carry-over from other donors' samples.

The chain has TRBV6-5 and TRBJ2-2; 7 bases fit TRBD2. V shed 7 bases and J 5 bases; nucleotides not matched to a gene: 7. The CDR3 totals 14 residues. Germline CDR1 and CDR2: MNHEY and SVGAGI. CDR3 DNA: TGTGCCAGCACCCCGGCGCGGGGGACCGGGGAGCTGTTTTTT. This translates into CASTPARGTGELFF.

This sequence joins TRBV18 and TRBJ2-4; TRBD1 is a possible D gene (6 bases). Germline CDR1 KGHSH, CDR2 LQKENI. The CDR3 is 17 residues long. The V end lost 4 bases, the J end lost 0 bases, and 16 bases lay between the germline ends. The CDR3 spells CASSRQQGAEAKNIQYF. As DNA, the CDR3 is TGTGCCAGCTCACGACAACAGGGCGCTGAAGCCAAAAACATTCAGTACTTC.

Turning to this clone: This same CDR3 is encoded by further DNA sequences in the sample. The V gene is TRBV5-1, the J gene TRBJ2-7; D unclear. This CDR3 is 15 amino acids long. Trimming removed 0 bases at V and 0 bases at J, with 10 bases between. CDR1 is SGHRS, CDR2 YFSETQ, per germline. CDR3 bases: TGCGCCAGCAGCTTGGTAGCAGGCCCCTCCTACGAGCAGTACTTC. Translating gives CASSLVAGPSYEQYF.

Concerning this clone: The junction and the germline gene differ at one end; a read error may be behind it. The chain carries TRBV2 and TRBJ2-1; 10 bases are shared with TRBD2. The CDR3 runs 15 residues. The germline gives CDR1 SNHLY, CDR2 FYNNEI. The CDR3 loop is CASREGTSVGVEQFF. The CDR3, as DNA: TGTGCCAGCAGGGAAGGGACTAGCGTTGGGGTTGAGCAGTTCTTC.